This passage covers 22 T cell receptor beta chains from one sample sequenced in a study of regulatory T cells in long-lasting Graves disease. CDR3 regions were amplified by Arm-PCR using iRepertoire HTBI primers to build TCR beta libraries. MiXCR was run by TCRdb on the multiplex PCR reads, yielding one entry per CDR3 protein. The table records more than 450,000 distinct CDR3 sequences, roughly 16% of them present only once. Time point indicated: newly diagnosed GD, antithyroid drugs for less than 3 months. The TCR library was made from RNA that had been extracted from PBMCs in TRIzol. These data also featured in a second study, about T cells in Graves' hyperthyroidism and ophthalmopathy.

Sequenced material: peripheral blood mononuclear cells (PBMCs), taken at new diagnosis, from a patient treated with antithyroid drugs. These receptors were taken from a man in his forties with Graves disease.

This clonotype showed up many times. The genes are TRBV12-3 or TRBV12-4 and TRBJ2-1; a weak D match, TRBD2 (6 bases). The CDR3 is 13 residues long. The germline V and J ends were trimmed by 6 bases and 6 bases, with 12 bases remaining between them. The CDR3, as DNA: TGTGCCAGCAGAAGACTAGGGGCCAATGAGCAGTTCTTC. Translated: CASRRLGANEQFF.

Comment on this clonotype: It may be a read error: a sequence one base away is much more abundant. The genes are TRBV6-4 and TRBJ1-5; D gene unclear. The CDR3 extends over 15 amino acids. Germline CDR1 reads MRHNA; CDR2 reads SNTAGT. The CDR3 coding sequence is TGTGCCAGCAGCCGAAAGGGAAGTAGCAATCGGCCCCAGCATTTT. As protein: CASSRKGSSNRPQHF.

This clonotype occurred many times. This chain connects TRBV12-3 or TRBV12-4 to TRBJ1-1; D is uncertain. This CDR3 contains 14 residues. V was cut by 6 bases and J by 5 bases, with 16 bases left in between. The CDR3 loop reads CASSRVLGGTEAFF. CDR3 DNA sequence: TGTGCCAGCAGCCGGGTACTAGGAGGAACTGAAGCTTTCTTT.

This clonotype was observed many times. The chain couples TRBV28 to TRBJ2-7, with TRBD2 matching over 8 bases. Germline CDR1 is MDHEN and CDR2 is SYDVKM. This CDR3 contains 16 residues. Trimming cost V 8 bases and J 0 bases; bases outside gene matches: 12. CDR3 protein: CASSPSGAGGSYEQYF. CDR3 DNA sequence: TGTGCCAGCTCCCCATCAGGGGCGGGAGGCTCCTACGAGCAGTACTTC. The full variable domain, rest sourced from reference TRBV28 and TRBJ2-7, is DVKVTQSSRYLVKRTGEKVFLECVQDMDHENMFWYRQDPGLGLRLIYFSYDVKMKEKGDIPEGYSVSREKKERFSLILESASTNQTSMYLCASSPSGAGGSYEQYFGPGTRLTVT.

The V call is TRBV29-1, the J call TRBJ2-1, with 12 nucleotides matching TRBD1. Germline V CDR1 and CDR2: SQVTM, ANQGSEA. The CDR3 has 14 residues. V dropped 6 bases and J dropped 3; count of bases not matched to a gene: 3. In DNA form, the CDR3 reads TGCAGCGTGGGACAGGGGGCCCACTACAATGAGCAGTTCTTC. Protein: CSVGQGAHYNEQFF.

This clonotype came up many times. The chain uses TRBV2 and TRBJ1-2; 9 bases map to TRBD1. V lost 6 bases to trimming and J lost 2 bases; unmatched junction nucleotides: 4. The germline CDR1 and CDR2 sequences are SNHLY and FYNNEI. There are 14 residues in the CDR3. CDR3 region: CASRRDRENYGYTF. CDR3 bases: TGTGCCAGCAGGCGGGACAGGGAAAACTATGGCTACACCTTC.

This clonotype came up a few times. The J gene is TRBJ2-7, the V gene TRBV24-1; 8 bases match TRBD2. Trimming at V came to 7 bases and at J to 0 bases, leaving 4 bases not matched to a gene. This CDR3 spans 14 amino acids. Germline V gene data show CDR1 as KGHDR and CDR2 as SFDVKD. CDR3 loop: CATSDGRDSYEQYF. The DNA for the CDR3 is TGTGCCACCAGCGACGGGAGGGACTCCTACGAGCAGTACTTC.

This clonotype was seen ten or more times. This chain connects TRBV30 to TRBJ1-1; 8 nucleotides align to TRBD1. Per the germline V gene, CDR1 is GTSNPN and CDR2 is SVGIG (reference sequence). Trimming removed 5 bases from V and 11 bases from J; junction bases left unmatched: 7. This CDR3 has 11 amino acids. The CDR3, as DNA: TGTGCCTGGGACAGGGGTTTATTTGCTTTCTTT. Translation gives CAWDRGLFAFF. Combining the CDR3 with reference TRBV30 and TRBJ1-1 gives the whole variable domain SQTIHQWPATLVQPVGSPLSLECTVEGTSNPNLYWYRQAAGRGLQLLFYSVGIGQISSEVPQNLSASRPQDRQFILSSKKLLLSDSGFYLCAWDRGLFAFFGQGTRLTVV.

There are many counts of this clonotype. V usage is TRBV6-1 and J usage is TRBJ2-3, with D unresolved. The CDR3 consists of 14 residues. The ends were cut back, 8 bases at V and 0 bases at J, with 12 bases in the middle. The V gene's germline CDR1 is MNHNS and CDR2 SASEGT. CDR3 coding DNA: TGTGCCAGCTCCGAGCAGGTTAGCACAGATACGCAGTATTTT. It codes for CASSEQVSTDTQYF.

In this sample, this clonotype turned up a few times. Germline and junction disagree at one end, which may indicate a read error. V is TRBV20-1 and J is TRBJ2-7; a weak D match, TRBD1 (6 bases). The germline CDR1 and CDR2 sequences are DFQATT and SNEGSKA (reference sequence). CDR3 length: 13 residues. The CDR3 bases are TGTAGTGCGGCCGCCAGGGGTGGTTACGAGCAGTACTTC. This encodes CSAAARGGYEQYF.

This clonotype was observed a handful of times. The junction departs from germline at one end; a sequencing error may be responsible. This rearrangement joins TRBV28 to TRBJ1-6; D may be TRBD1 (6 bases). Germline CDR1 and CDR2: MDHEN and SYDVKM. The CDR3 is 14 amino acids. CDR3 loop: CANSLAGVNSPLHF. The DNA for the CDR3 is TGTGCCAACAGTTTAGCAGGGGTTAATTCACCCCTCCACTTT.

CDR3 sequence: CASKSVISGRDEQYF. Here the CDR3 DNA reads TGTGCCAGCAAGTCGGTGATCAGCGGGAGGGACGAGCAGTACTTC. This chain connects TRBV2 to TRBJ2-7; 10 positions agree with TRBD2. The ends lost 7 bases at V and 5 bases at J; junction bases unmatched: 11. CDR1 and CDR2 (germline): SNHLY, FYNNEI. This CDR3 comprises 15 residues.

The genes are TRBV7-3 and TRBJ1-3, with 7 bases aligning to TRBD1. The CDR3 consists of 15 residues. V was pared by 9 bases and J by 3 bases, with 11 bases of the junction left unmatched. The germline V gene has CDR1 SGHTA and CDR2 FQGTGA. The DNA for the CDR3 is TGTGCCAGGGCCCACGACAGGGCACTTGGAAACACCATATATTTT. This codes for CARAHDRALGNTIYF.

This clonotype occurred a few times. The V and J genes are TRBV29-1 and TRBJ2-1; D perhaps matches TRBD2 (7 bases). The CDR3 length is 15 residues. Trimming removed 7 bases from V and 0 bases from J, with 16 bases in between. CDR1 is SQVTM, CDR2 ANQGSEA, per germline. The CDR3 region is CSAPGGGSSYNEQFF. As DNA, the CDR3 is TGCAGCGCTCCGGGGGGCGGGAGCTCCTACAATGAGCAGTTCTTC.

This clonotype was detected a few times. This chain links TRBV2 with TRBJ2-1, with unresolved D. The CDR3 consists of 15 residues. With 3 bases removed from V and 4 bases from J, the gap between germline ends came to 13 bases. Looked up from germline, CDR1 is SNHLY and CDR2 is FYNNEI. CDR3 protein: CASSEVPPTYNEQFF. For the CDR3, the DNA is TGTGCCAGCAGTGAGGTCCCTCCGACATACAATGAGCAGTTCTTC.

The chain is built from TRBV6-1 and TRBJ1-6; 7 bases map to TRBD1. The trim removed 6 bases at V and 6 bases at J, leaving 8 bases unmatched. CDR3 length equals 15 residues. Germline CDR1 and CDR2: MNHNS and SASEGT. The CDR3 DNA reads TGTGCCAGCAGCGAGGGGGACAGTTCTAATTCACCCCTCCACTTT. Protein sequence: CASSEGDSSNSPLHF.

This clonotype was observed many times. The chain links TRBV20-1 to TRBJ2-7; 7 nucleotides match TRBD1. This CDR3 has 15 residues. The J segment lost 2 bases and the V segment lost 0 bases, leaving 7 bases of the junction unmatched. Germline CDR1 reads DFQATT; CDR2 reads SNEGSKA (reference sequence). CDR3 in DNA: TGCAGTGCTAGAGATCAGGGACAGCCAACCTACGAGCAGTACTTC. Its protein product is CSARDQGQPTYEQYF.

This clonotype appeared a single time. CDR3 in amino acids: CASSAGVAGVGETQYF. The CDR3 DNA reads as TGTGCCAGCAGTGCCGGGGTAGCGGGAGTGGGGGAGACCCAGTACTTC. The J gene is TRBJ2-1, the V gene TRBV28, with 9 nucleotides matching TRBD2. The J call is uncertain, as TRBJ2-5 better fits the DNA end. CDR3 size: 16 residues. The germline gives CDR1 MDHEN, CDR2 SYDVKM.

This clonotype has at least ten counts. The rearrangement uses TRBV28 and TRBJ2-1; possibly TRBD1 for D (8 bases). Germline V lookup: CDR1 MDHEN, CDR2 SYDVKM. The V gene lost 2 bases and the J gene lost 2 bases, with 19 bases spanning the gap. CDR3 length: 18 residues. Here the CDR3 DNA reads TGTGCCAGCAGTTTAAACAGGGGGGCAGGACTAGCCTACAATGAGCAGTTCTTC. It encodes CASSLNRGAGLAYNEQFF. Full variable domain (remainder filled in from reference TRBV28 and TRBJ2-1): DVKVTQSSRYLVKRTGEKVFLECVQDMDHENMFWYRQDPGLGLRLIYFSYDVKMKEKGDIPEGYSVSREKKERFSLILESASTNQTSMYLCASSLNRGAGLAYNEQFFGPGTRLTVL.

This clonotype was seen a few times. V and J are TRBV12-3 or TRBV12-4 and TRBJ2-1; either TRBD1 or TRBD2 may fit D (5 bases each). V was trimmed by 10 bases and J by 0 bases, leaving 22 bases between them. This CDR3 has 17 residues. The CDR3 DNA sequence: TGTGCCACACGGGACGACCCCAGCCGAAGCTCCTACAATGAGCAGTTCTTC. Protein product: CATRDDPSRSSYNEQFF.

This clonotype has ten or more counts. This chain joins TRBV7-9 and TRBJ2-1; 10 bases line up with TRBD2. Germline V gene sequence: CDR1 SEHNR, CDR2 FQNEAQ (reference sequence). The CDR3 has 15 amino acids. V dropped 7 bases and J dropped 3; count of bases not matched to a gene: 6. The DNA of the CDR3 is TGTGCCAGCACCCCACTAGCGGGAAACTACAATGAGCAGTTCTTC. This sequence encodes CASTPLAGNYNEQFF.

This clonotype was detected many times. V is TRBV2 and J is TRBJ1-1; D is possibly TRBD1 (5 bases). Germline values: CDR1 SNHLY, CDR2 FYNNEI. The CDR3 runs to 14 residues. The germline V and J ends were trimmed by 2 bases and 4 bases, with 11 bases remaining between them. The CDR3 loop reads CASSETRVATEAFF. The CDR3 coding sequence is TGTGCCAGCAGTGAAACCAGGGTAGCCACTGAAGCTTTCTTT.